This entry lists 18 T cell receptor beta chains sequenced from one sample in a study of tumor-infiltrating lymphocytes in primary liver carcinoma. TCR beta cDNA came from roughly 550 ng total RNA, primed with a constant-region primer. Libraries of TCR beta came from three nested multiplex PCR rounds with slightly modified ARM-PCR. Amplification in the first two PCR rounds was performed using TRBV1-TRBV30 forward primers and a C-beta reverse primer for roughly 9 cycles each. TCRdb re-derived calls from the multiplex PCR reads in MiXCR, one entry per CDR3 protein. The table shows 100,000 to 150,000 distinct CDR3 sequences, with less than 80% occurring only once. Each 20-30 mg portion of unsorted bulk tissue served as the source for co-extraction of RNA and DNA. The sequenced material came from liver tumor tissue from sampling region 1. Subset denoted: tumor region T1, superior pole. The receptor source for this set is a woman in her sixties with primary liver carcinoma and hepatitis B virus infection.

In its sample, this clonotype was seen a few times. The chain recombines TRBV28 with TRBJ1-3, with TRBD1 identical over 10 bases. The germline CDR1 and CDR2 sequences are MDHEN and SYDVKM. The CDR3 loop spans 14 amino acids. Trimming took 11 bases from V and 2 from J; bases not matched to a gene: 6. The CDR3: CAGRTGGTGNTIYF. The CDR3 DNA sequence: TGTGCCGGAAGGACAGGGGGTACTGGAAACACCATATATTTT.

In this sample, this clonotype turned up many times. The chain is built from TRBV6-5 and TRBJ2-7, with 7 bases matching TRBD1. The J segment lost 4 bases and the V segment lost 7 bases, leaving 7 bases of the junction unmatched. This CDR3 is built from 13 residues. In germline, CDR1 is MNHEY, CDR2 SVGAGI. CDR3 residues: CASTLGTEYEQYF. The CDR3 nucleotides read TGTGCCAGCACCCTGGGGACAGAGTACGAGCAGTACTTC.

On this clonotype itself: One junction end disagrees with the germline gene, perhaps due to a read error. This chain uses TRBV11-2 with TRBJ2-3, with a weak D call TRBD1 (6 bases). The CDR3 is made up of 13 amino acids. Germline V gene data show CDR1 as SGHAT and CDR2 as FQNNGV. This CDR3 reads CASRRDKADTRYF. In DNA, the CDR3 is TGTGCCAGCAGGAGGGACAAGGCAGATACGCGGTATTTT. Full variable domain (missing parts from reference TRBV11-2 and TRBJ2-3): EAGVAQSPRYKIIEKRQSVAFWCNPISGHATLYWYQQILGQGPKLLIQFQNNGVVDDSQLPKDRFSAERLKGVDSTLKIQPAKLEDSAVYLCASRRDKADTRYFGPGTRLTVL.

This clonotype has at least ten counts. The chain carries TRBV11-3 and TRBJ2-1; D is tentatively TRBD1 or TRBD2 (5 bases each). Germline loops: CDR1 SGHNT, CDR2 YENEEA. CDR3 length: 14 amino acids. Trimming left V 10 bases short and J 8 bases short, with 21 bases between. As DNA, the CDR3 is TGTGCCACCGGGGCTGCCAGGTGTGACGATGAGCAGTTCTTC. It translates to CATGAARCDDEQFF.

About this clonotype itself: Relative to the germline gene, one junction end is altered; a read error may explain this. The V and J genes are TRBV11-3 and TRBJ1-1; D is ambiguous. Germline V gene lookup returns CDR1 SGHNT and CDR2 YENEEA. The CDR3 has 15 amino acids. The CDR3 coding sequence is TGTGCCAGCGGCCCCGGGTTCTTAATGAAGACTGAAGCTTTCTTT. It encodes CASGPGFLMKTEAFF.

Remarks on this clonotype: A much larger clone differs from this one at a single base, so this may be a read error. Because it lacks the conserved phenylalanine or tryptophan at the end, this CDR3 is likely a read error. The gene calls are TRBV28 and TRBJ2-1; 7 positions agree with TRBD2. The germline V gene encodes CDR1 MDHEN and CDR2 SYDVKM. This CDR3 region has 16 residues. Losses at the gene ends were 3 bases for V and 0 bases for J; bases not matched to a gene: 5. CDR3 sequence: CASSFSGGSSYNEQFL. The CDR3 region has the DNA TGTGCCAGCAGTTTTTCGGGCGGGAGCTCCTACAATGAGCAGTTCCTC.

V usage is TRBV20-1 and J usage is TRBJ1-2; no firm D call. This CDR3 comprises 11 residues. Trimming stripped 4 bases from V and 8 bases from J, with 11 bases between. Germline CDR1 DFQATT, CDR2 SNEGSKA (reference sequence). CDR3 sequence: CSAMPFRGYTF. In DNA form, the CDR3 reads TGCAGTGCTATGCCGTTCCGGGGCTACACCTTC.

This clonotype was observed a single time. This may come from a read error, since a much larger clone is one base off. The genes are TRBV12-3 or TRBV12-4 and TRBJ2-6; TRBD1 or TRBD2 may be the D gene (5 bases each). The CDR3 has 17 residues. The CDR3 sequence: CASSFTPGTPGVNVLTF. The CDR3 DNA follows: TGTGCCAGCAGTTTTACGCCTGGGACCCCTGGGGTCAACGTCCTGACTTTC.

V gene TRBV6-5 combines with J gene TRBJ2-1; TRBD1 might be the D (6 bases). The CDR3 sequence is 16 residues long. The germline V gene has CDR1 MNHEY and CDR2 SVGAGI. The V end was cut by 5 bases, the J end by 5 bases, with 19 bases between. The CDR3 loop reads CASSPSGQAVHNEQFF. The CDR3 coding sequence is TGTGCCAGCAGTCCATCGGGACAAGCGGTCCACAATGAGCAGTTCTTC.

As concerns this clonotype: A junction end diverges from the germline sequence, so it may reflect a read error. The V and J genes are TRBV11-1 and TRBJ2-6; TRBD1 is a possible D gene (5 bases). The CDR3 contains 17 residues. Germline CDR1 and CDR2: SGHAT and FQDESV (reference sequence). CDR3 amino acids: CVSSALGFSSGANVLTF. The CDR3 DNA sequence: TGTGTCAGCAGCGCCCTCGGGTTCAGCTCTGGGGCCAACGTCTTGACTTTC.

V usage is TRBV29-1 and J usage is TRBJ2-7, with 7 bases matching TRBD1. This CDR3 has 15 amino acids. Germline trimming cut 6 bases from V and 8 bases from J; bases unmatched to any gene: 19. Germline V gives CDR1 SQVTM, CDR2 ANQGSEA. In DNA form, the CDR3 reads TGCAGCGTCGGCCATAGTCCCGGGATAGGGGGCCAGCAGTACTTC. Translated, it gives CSVGHSPGIGGQQYF.

Concerning this clonotype: A much larger clone lies a single base off, so this may be a read error. The J gene is TRBJ2-1, the V gene TRBV5-6; D possibly corresponds to TRBD1 (6 bases). This CDR3 spans 14 amino acids. CDR1 SGHDT and CDR2 YYEEEE come from the germline V gene. The CDR3 sequence: CANSLGQFYNEQFF. DNA for the CDR3: TGTGCCAACAGCTTAGGACAGTTCTACAATGAGCAGTTCTTC. The variable domain in full, completed from reference TRBV5-6 and TRBJ2-1, reads DAGVTQSPTHLIKTRGQQVTLRCSPKSGHDTVSWYQQALGQGPQFIFQYYEEEERQRGNFPDRFSGHQFPNYSSELNVNALLLGDSALYLCANSLGQFYNEQFFGPGTRLTVL.

J is TRBJ2-7 and V is TRBV6-6, with 8 bases lining up with TRBD1. CDR1 is MNHNY, CDR2 SVGAGI, per germline (reference sequence). V lost 7 bases and J lost 2; bases outside the gene matches: 10. The CDR3 extends over 15 amino acids. CDR3 loop: CASNFRQGPAYEQYF. The CDR3 DNA reads as TGTGCCAGCAATTTCCGACAGGGGCCAGCCTACGAGCAGTACTTC.

Comments on this clonotype: A read error may be the cause here, since a much bigger clone is one base away. The V gene is TRBV6-1, the J gene TRBJ2-5, with 10 bases that match TRBD2. The CDR3 has 16 amino acids. From germline, CDR1 is MNHNS and CDR2 SASEGT. Trimming removed 4 bases from V and 9 bases from J; junction bases left unmatched: 14. The CDR3 here is CASSGPRPAGGRAQYF. The CDR3 DNA reads TGTGCCAGCAGTGGCCCAAGACCAGCGGGAGGGAGGGCCCAGTACTTC.

The CDR3 spells CASSVPAADNEQFF. CDR3 DNA: TGTGCCAGCAGCGTCCCGGCTGCAGACAATGAGCAGTTCTTC. This chain joins TRBV9 and TRBJ2-1; no firm D call. Per the germline V gene, CDR1 is SGDLS and CDR2 is YYNGEE. This CDR3 is built from 14 residues. The V end lost 2 bases, the J end lost 5 bases, and 11 bases lay between the germline ends. The full variable domain, in which reference TRBV9 and TRBJ2-1 provide the parts outside the CDR3, is DSGVTQTPKHLITATGQRVTLRCSPRSGDLSVYWYQQSLDQGLQFLIQYYNGEERAKGNILERFSAQQFPDLHSELNLSSLELGDSALYFCASSVPAADNEQFFGPGTRLTVL.

This clonotype is classed as medium-sized. Relative to the germline gene, one junction end is altered; a read error may explain this. In nucleotides, the CDR3 is TGTGCCAGCAGCTTTGGAGGGAAGGACTATTTT. Translating it yields CASSFGGKDYF. The chain recombines TRBV11-2 with TRBJ1-1; D remains unclear. This CDR3 is built from 11 residues. The germline V gene encodes CDR1 SGHAT and CDR2 FQNNGV.

On this clonotype: The CDR3 end shows no conserved phenylalanine or tryptophan, and so a read error is likely. The CDR3 sequence: CSHTSEGDTIYS. For the CDR3, the DNA is TGTAGCCATACCTCTGAGGGGGACACCATATATTCT. The chain employs TRBV29-1 and TRBJ1-3; a possible D gene is TRBD1 (6 bases). There are 12 residues in the CDR3. The germline gives CDR1 SQVTM, CDR2 ANQGSEA.

Concerning this clonotype itself: An end of the junction differs from the germline gene, which may be a read error. This rearrangement joins TRBV12-3 or TRBV12-4 to TRBJ1-5; D perhaps matches TRBD1 (5 bases). There are 16 residues in the CDR3. The CDR3 DNA sequence: TGTGCCAACAGTTTTGGGCAGGGCTTTGGCAATCAGCCCCATCATTTT. Translated, it gives CANSFGQGFGNQPHHF.